Listed below are T cell receptor beta chains from one sample, sequenced in a study of T-cell reconstitution after alpha-beta-depleted transplantation in children. One entry per CDR3 protein results from TCRdb running MiXCR on the PCR reads. The sample consists of 250,000 to 350,000 distinct CDR3 sequences, 23% of them appearing once. The specimen was PBMCs, mostly from graft donor cells, collected 180 days after TCRalphabeta/CD19-depleted stem cell transplant. The receptor source for this set is a male patient aged 10 to 17 who had a stem cell transplant for acute lymphoblastic leukemia, so the T cells may come from the graft donor. Each CDR3 is given with its conserved first and last residue.

cdr3_aa	cdr3_length	v_call
CASSESIAYEQFF	13	TRBV10-1
CASSQDLERGEDQPQHF	17	TRBV14
CSARWARSKNIQYF	14	TRBV20-1
CASSYSMGTQGSEQFF	16	TRBV6-5
CASSFASETQYF	12	TRBV12-3/TRBV12-4
CSVEGHFSYEQYF	13	TRBV29-1
CASSFKGPDKDYARNGYTF	19	TRBV5-1
CASAINYGYTF	11	TRBV28
CATSRDPRANQPQHF	15	TRBV15
CASSFLRLAARIGAGELFF	19	TRBV5-1
CASSPSYGGAYGYTF	15	TRBV3-1
CASSLEGGYLISYNEQFF	18	TRBV11-2
CASSPTWGAWAETQYF	16	TRBV11-2
CASSPVSSLLGEQFF	15	TRBV7-7
CASSQVVSNLNYGYTF	16	TRBV4-1
CASVGSTEAFF	11	TRBV14
CASSWPIDGSGLRGEGYNEQFF	22	TRBV5-4